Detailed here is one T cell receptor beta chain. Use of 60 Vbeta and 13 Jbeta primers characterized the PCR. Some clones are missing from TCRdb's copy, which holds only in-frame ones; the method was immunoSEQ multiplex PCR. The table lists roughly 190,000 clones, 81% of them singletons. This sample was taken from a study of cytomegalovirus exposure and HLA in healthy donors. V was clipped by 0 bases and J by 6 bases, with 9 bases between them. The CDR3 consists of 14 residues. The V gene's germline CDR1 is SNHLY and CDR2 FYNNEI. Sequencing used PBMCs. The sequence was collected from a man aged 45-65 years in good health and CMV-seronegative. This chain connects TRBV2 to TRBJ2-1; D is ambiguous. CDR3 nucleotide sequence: TGTGCCAGCAGTGAAGCGGCCACTACCAATGAGCAGTTCTTC. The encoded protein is CASSEAATTNEQFF.